This TCR beta chain was captured by sequencing in a study of blood T cells in healthy people across ages. Using a J-beta primer mix together with a sample-barcoded 5' primer, a second PCR was run for roughly 7 to 11 cycles. TCRdb re-called the 5' RACE reads through MiXCR, storing one row per CDR3 protein. The sample has 1.2 million to 1.5 million distinct CDR3 sequences, 42% seen once. This clonotype was observed a few times. The CDR3 contains 16 residues. In germline, CDR1 is SGHRS, CDR2 YFSETQ. V was clipped by 7 bases and J by 4 bases; unmatched bases: 13. The sequenced material came from blood. V is TRBV5-1 and J is TRBJ2-3; 9 positions agree with TRBD2. This sequence originates from a woman aged 18-29 years in good health. In nucleotides, the CDR3 is TGCGCCAGCCAACACGGGGCGGGGGGGCCCGCAGATACGCAGTATTTT. It encodes CASQHGAGGPADTQYF.